A selection of T cell receptor beta chains follows, all from one sample in a study of cytotoxic CD8 clonotypes in ibrutinib-treated CLL. This table comes from immunoSEQ multiplex PCR, and its TCRdb copy is limited to in-frame clones, with some not included. The sample has fewer than 7,500 clones; about 70% are singletons. The starting material was PBMCs, obtained before ibrutinib treatment. The receptors stem from a human donor with chronic lymphocytic leukemia. Each CDR3 is given with its conserved first and last residue. Fields, in order: clone size, D gene, V gene, J gene, CDR3 protein, CDR3 DNA. The D gene is left open where the match is weak. Not every row has a clone size; where given, it reads once, few, many or a size class.

size: few; D: -; V: TRBV27; J: TRBJ2-4; CDR3: CASSLEGGPGPKNIQYF; DNA: TGTGCCAGCAGTTTGGAGGGGGGTCCCGGTCCCAAAAACATTCAGTACTTC
size: -; D: -; V: TRBV5-5; J: TRBJ1-1; CDR3: CASTKSLTEAFF; DNA: TGTGCTAGCACTAAAAGTCTCACTGAAGCTTTCTTT
size: few; D: TRBD1; V: TRBV6-1; J: TRBJ1-6; CDR3: CAGNRGKESPLHF; DNA: TGTGCCGGGAACAGGGGAAAGGAATCACCCCTCCACTTT
size: -; D: -; V: TRBV28; J: TRBJ1-2; CDR3: CASSTYFANYGYTF; DNA: TGTGCCAGCAGTACATACTTTGCTAACTATGGCTACACCTTC
size: -; D: -; V: TRBV5-1; J: TRBJ2-1; CDR3: CASSFQGTYNEQFF; DNA: TGCGCCAGCAGCTTTCAGGGAACCTACAATGAGCAGTTCTTC
size: -; D: -; V: TRBV4-2; J: TRBJ1-5; CDR3: CASSQDRDFLSQPQHF; DNA: TGTGCCAGCAGCCAAGACAGAGACTTCTTGAGTCAGCCCCAGCATTTT
size: -; D: TRBD1; V: TRBV6-5; J: TRBJ1-4; CDR3: CASSRPDRAPGKLFF; DNA: TGTGCCAGCAGTCGCCCCGACAGGGCCCCTGGAAAACTGTTTTTT
size: -; D: TRBD1; V: TRBV30; J: TRBJ1-6; CDR3: CAWSPDRGRNSPLHF; DNA: TGTGCCTGGAGTCCAGACAGGGGCCGAAATTCACCCCTCCACTTT
size: -; D: TRBD2; V: TRBV16; J: TRBJ2-7; CDR3: CASSQGGKWYF; DNA: TGTGCCAGCAGCCAGGGGGGGAAATGGTACTTC
size: -; D: TRBD1; V: TRBV4-2; J: TRBJ2-5; CDR3: CASSQDVPGTGEGETQYF; DNA: TGTGCCAGCAGCCAAGACGTTCCTGGGACAGGGGAAGGGGAGACCCAGTACTTC
size: -; D: TRBD1; V: TRBV11-3; J: TRBJ2-5; CDR3: CASSHRGLEETQYF; DNA: TGTGCCAGCAGCCACAGGGGGCTGGAAGAGACCCAGTACTTC
size: -; D: TRBD2; V: TRBV7-2; J: TRBJ2-3; CDR3: CASSSQISGGSVDTQYF; DNA: TGTGCCAGCAGCTCACAAATAAGCGGGGGGAGTGTGGATACGCAGTATTTT
size: -; D: -; V: TRBV5-1; J: TRBJ2-1; CDR3: CASSLAPFNEQFF; DNA: TGCGCCAGCAGCTTGGCCCCCTTCAATGAGCAGTTCTTC
size: -; D: TRBD1; V: TRBV25-1; J: TRBJ2-7; CDR3: CASSNDRGSTDEQYF; DNA: TGTGCCAGCAGTAACGACAGGGGAAGTACGGACGAGCAGTACTTC
size: -; D: -; V: TRBV4-2; J: TRBJ1-1; CDR3: CASSQDPEGGTEAFF; DNA: TGTGCCAGCAGCCAAGATCCGGAGGGGGGCACTGAAGCTTTCTTT
size: -; D: -; V: TRBV6-1; J: TRBJ1-2; CDR3: CASSSRLSYTF; DNA: TGTGCCAGCAGTTCCCGTTTGAGCTACACCTTC
size: -; D: TRBD2; V: TRBV29-1; J: TRBJ2-1; CDR3: CSVPGTSGRAGYNEQFF; DNA: TGCAGCGTCCCCGGGACTAGCGGGAGGGCGGGTTACAATGAGCAGTTCTTC
size: -; D: TRBD1; V: TRBV30; J: TRBJ2-1; CDR3: CAWSEPGQPLKGQFF; DNA: TGTGCCTGGAGTGAGCCGGGACAGCCCCTCAAGGGGCAGTTCTTC
size: -; D: -; V: TRBV1; J: TRBJ2-2; CDR3: CTSSRVRGPGELFF; DNA: TGCACCAGCAGCCGAGTCAGGGGACCCGGGGAGCTGTTTTTT
size: few; D: -; V: TRBV19; J: TRBJ2-5; CDR3: CASSETAETQYF; DNA: TGTGCCAGTAGTGAGACCGCAGAGACCCAGTACTTC
size: -; D: -; V: TRBV5-4; J: TRBJ2-7; CDR3: CASSLARRDGEQYF; DNA: TGTGCCAGCAGCTTGGCCCGACGGGACGGGGAGCAGTACTTC
size: -; D: TRBD2; V: TRBV15; J: TRBJ2-3; CDR3: CATSSRLASRGLDTQYF; DNA: TGTGCCACCAGCAGCCGACTAGCGTCAAGAGGTCTAGATACGCAGTATTTT
size: few; D: -; V: TRBV5-5; J: TRBJ2-3; CDR3: CASSVLVPDTQYF; DNA: TGTGCCAGCAGCGTACTGGTCCCAGATACGCAGTATTTT
size: -; D: TRBD2; V: TRBV6-5; J: TRBJ2-7; CDR3: CASSYSALAGAGEQYF; DNA: TGTGCCAGCAGTTACTCAGCGTTAGCGGGAGCGGGCGAGCAGTACTTC
size: -; D: -; V: TRBV5-8; J: TRBJ1-6; CDR3: CASRIQGVNSPLHF; DNA: TGTGCCAGCAGGATACAGGGAGTCAACTCACCCCTCCACTTT
size: -; D: TRBD1; V: TRBV10-3; J: TRBJ2-5; CDR3: CAISEGQGVKETQYF; DNA: TGTGCCATCAGTGAAGGACAGGGGGTGAAAGAGACCCAGTACTTC
size: -; D: TRBD2; V: TRBV4-1; J: TRBJ2-5; CDR3: CASSRSGRAGEQETQYF; DNA: TGCGCCAGCAGCCGTAGCGGGAGGGCCGGGGAGCAAGAGACCCAGTACTTC